A single sample gave rise to the 26 T cell receptor beta chains below, sequenced in a study of blood T cell repertoires in COVID-19. The data were produced by immunoSEQ multiplex PCR, yet TCRdb's version contains in-frame clones alone and is incomplete. The data show around 370,000 clones, over 70% seen once. The sample was peripheral blood. The receptors come from a woman aged 50 to 65 with COVID-19, enrolled during active disease.

The rearrangement uses TRBV30 and TRBJ2-1; TRBD2 matches at 9 bases. This CDR3 spans 15 amino acids. Germline-derived CDR1 and CDR2 are GTSNPN and SVGIG (reference sequence). J gave up 9 bases and V 2 bases, and 11 bases lay outside the gene matches. CDR3 DNA sequence: TGTGCCTGGAGTTTCCAGACGACTAGCGGTACTGAGCAGTTCTTC. Translation: CAWSFQTTSGTEQFF.

The V call is TRBV6-5, the J call TRBJ1-2, with TRBD1 matching 8 bases. Germline loops: CDR1 MNHEY, CDR2 SVGAGI. The CDR3 runs 15 residues. V lost 3 bases, J lost 7 bases, and 10 bases stayed unmatched. CDR3 sequence: CASSYYGQGAPGYTF. CDR3 DNA sequence: TGTGCCAGCAGTTATTATGGCCAGGGGGCGCCTGGCTACACCTTC.

This chain uses TRBV3-1 (or the pseudogene TRBV3-2) with TRBJ2-5; D unclear. With 1 base removed from V and 3 bases from J, the gap between germline ends came to 12 bases. Germline V CDR1 and CDR2: LGHDT, YNNKEL (reference sequence). The CDR3 totals 15 residues. CDR3 nucleotides: TGTGCCAGCAGCCAAGCCCGGGTTCTGGAAGAGACCCAGTACTTC. Translation gives CASSQARVLEETQYF.

The chain employs TRBV7-9 and TRBJ2-6, with D perhaps TRBD1 (6 bases). Germline V gene lookup returns CDR1 SEHNR and CDR2 FQNEAQ (reference sequence). There are 19 residues in the CDR3. V dropped 5 bases and J dropped 0 bases, with 20 bases sitting between them. In DNA form, the CDR3 reads TGTGCCAGCAGCGGACCGGGACACGAAAGGGTCTCTGGGGCCAACGTCCTGACTTTC. Translation gives CASSGPGHERVSGANVLTF. Full variable domain (rest looked up from reference TRBV7-9 and TRBJ2-6): DTGVSQNPRHKITKRGQNVTFRCDPISEHNRLYWYRQTLGQGPEFLTYFQNEAQLEKSRLLSDRFSAERPKGSFSTLEIQRTEQGDSAMYLCASSGPGHERVSGANVLTFGAGSRLTVL.

This chain joins TRBV6-5 and TRBJ1-4, with D tentatively TRBD1 (6 bases). CDR3 length equals 16 residues. The V end lost 0 bases, the J end lost 7 bases, and 15 bases lay between the germline ends. Germline loops: CDR1 MNHEY, CDR2 SVGAGI. The CDR3 is CASSYSATGRGEKLFF. The CDR3 DNA reads TGTGCCAGCAGTTACTCAGCGACAGGACGGGGTGAAAAACTGTTTTTT.

The gene calls are TRBV30 and TRBJ1-5; 8 nucleotides match TRBD1. The germline gives CDR1 GTSNPN, CDR2 SVGIG (reference sequence). This CDR3 is built from 15 residues. V lost 4 bases and J lost 1; bases outside the gene matches: 6. The CDR3: CAWTPGGPSNQPQHF. The CDR3 nucleotides are TGTGCCTGGACCCCAGGGGGCCCCAGCAATCAGCCCCAGCATTTT.

In its sample, this clone was seen once. This rearrangement joins TRBV10-3 to TRBJ1-1; the match to TRBD1 covers 8 bases. Germline V gives CDR1 ENHRY, CDR2 SYGVKD. The junction had 13 bases not matched to a gene; V was cut back by 3 bases and J by 1 base. The CDR3 has 18 amino acids. The CDR3 is CAISDSRQGLKGNTEAFF. Written as DNA, the CDR3 is TGTGCCATCAGTGACTCGAGACAGGGGTTGAAGGGGAACACTGAAGCTTTCTTT.

This clone was detected only once. This chain's CDR3 is CASSLYEDRVSGANVLTF. CDR3 DNA sequence: TGTGCCAGCAGCTTGTATGAGGACAGGGTTTCTGGGGCCAACGTCCTGACTTTC. The chain joins TRBV11-2 to TRBJ2-6, with TRBD1 matching 8 bases. This CDR3 is built from 18 residues. J was trimmed by 1 base and V by 3 bases; bases with no gene match: 8. Looked up from germline, CDR1 is SGHAT and CDR2 is FQNNGV.

This chain connects TRBV19 to TRBJ2-2; a weak D match, TRBD2 (5 bases). V was clipped by 3 bases and J by 3 bases, with 11 bases between them. The V gene's germline CDR1 is LNHDA and CDR2 SQIVND (reference sequence). The CDR3 runs 15 residues. CDR3 residues: CASSIRGVDTGELFF. The CDR3 bases are TGTGCCAGTAGTATCCGGGGAGTGGACACCGGGGAGCTGTTTTTT. The full variable domain, rest sourced from reference TRBV19 and TRBJ2-2, is DGGITQSPKYLFRKEGQNVTLSCEQNLNHDAMYWYRQDPGQGLRLIYYSQIVNDFQKGDIAEGYSVSREKKESFPLTVTSAQKNPTAFYLCASSIRGVDTGELFFGEGSRLTVL.

The chain recombines TRBV4-2 with TRBJ2-3, with TRBD2 identical over 13 bases. Germline values: CDR1 LGHNA, CDR2 YNFKEQ. J gave up 2 bases and V 4 bases, and 12 bases lay outside the gene matches. The CDR3 runs to 19 residues. The chain's CDR3 is CASSPRQTSGRTPTDTQYF. The CDR3 DNA follows: TGTGCCAGCAGCCCACGGCAGACTAGCGGGAGGACGCCCACAGATACGCAGTATTTT.

The chain combines TRBV15 with TRBJ2-6, with 11 positions matching TRBD1. V shed 3 bases and J 2 bases; nucleotides not matched to a gene: 3. Germline CDR1 LNHNV, CDR2 YYDKDF (reference sequence). This CDR3 region has 17 residues. This chain's CDR3 is CATSSRTGGTGANVLTF. The DNA of the CDR3 is TGTGCCACCAGCAGCCGGACAGGGGGCACTGGGGCCAACGTCCTGACTTTC.

The table lists this clone with a few counts. The CDR3 protein is CASSQAIPGSGNTIYF. In DNA form, the CDR3 reads TGCGCCAGCAGCCAGGCGATCCCAGGCTCTGGAAACACCATATATTTT. The chain uses TRBV4-1 and TRBJ1-3; unclear D gene. Germline loops: CDR1 MGHRA, CDR2 YSYEKL. The CDR3 extends over 16 amino acids. The V end was cut by 3 bases, the J end by 0 bases, with 12 bases between.

This clone showed up just a few times. This sample includes further DNA sequences coding for the same CDR3. The rearrangement joins TRBV5-1 to TRBJ2-1; D not certain. CDR1 and CDR2 (germline): SGHRS, YFSETQ. The CDR3 length is 15 residues. V lost 0 bases, J lost 0 bases, and 7 bases lay in between. The DNA of the CDR3 is TGCGCCAGCAGCTTGGATGGCGGCTCCTACAATGAGCAGTTCTTC. Translation: CASSLDGGSYNEQFF.

The chain has TRBV27 and TRBJ2-2; D remains ambiguous. Germline assignment: CDR1 MNHEY and CDR2 SMNVEV (reference sequence). The length of the CDR3 is 13 residues. The V end was cut by 6 bases, the J end by 8 bases, with 13 bases between. The CDR3 region is CASRESTWGELFF. The CDR3 nucleotides are TGTGCCAGCAGAGAGTCCACCTGGGGGGAGCTGTTTTTT.

The chain recombines TRBV10-1 with TRBJ1-5, with 7 bases identical to TRBD1. Trimming at V came to 6 bases and at J to 4 bases, leaving 6 bases not matched to a gene. This CDR3 region has 14 residues. Germline V CDR1 and CDR2: WNHNN, SYGVQD (reference sequence). The CDR3 sequence: CASSGGQKNQPQHF. CDR3 coding DNA: TGCGCCAGCAGCGGGGGACAGAAAAATCAGCCCCAGCATTTT.

The chain links TRBV7-9 to TRBJ2-2; D gene uncertain. The CDR3 runs 16 residues. CDR1 and CDR2 from the germline V gene are SEHNR and FQNEAQ (reference sequence). V was cut by 4 bases and J by 1 base, with 13 bases left in between. CDR3 sequence: CASSSVPDKNTGELFF. CDR3 bases: TGTGCCAGCAGCTCCGTACCCGACAAGAACACCGGGGAGCTGTTTTTT.

The chain recombines TRBV29-1 with TRBJ2-5, with 8 positions matching TRBD1. This CDR3 contains 12 residues. Germline-derived CDR1 and CDR2 are SQVTM and ANQGSEA. V shed 6 bases, J shed 4 bases, and the junction held 4 bases outside the gene matches. CDR3 sequence: CSVAGGSETQYF. The CDR3 DNA follows: TGCAGCGTGGCAGGGGGCTCAGAGACCCAGTACTTC.

In nucleotides, the CDR3 is TGTGCTACCCAGCGGGAGATAGGCGCGAACACCGGGGAGCTGTTTTTT. This codes for CATQREIGANTGELFF. The V gene is TRBV7-9, the J gene TRBJ2-2, with TRBD2 matching 8 bases. Germline lookup yields CDR1 SEHNR and CDR2 FQNEAQ (reference sequence). The length of the CDR3 is 16 residues.

This clone was counted between two and nine times. The chain carries TRBV7-2 and TRBJ1-6; 7 positions agree with TRBD1. V dropped 8 bases and J dropped 10; count of bases not matched to a gene: 8. The germline gives CDR1 SGHTA, CDR2 FQGNSA. The CDR3 runs to 13 residues. Here the CDR3 reads CASGLPGGSPLHF. Written as DNA, the CDR3 is TGTGCCAGCGGTCTCCCAGGGGGATCACCCCTCCACTTT.

The chain has TRBV7-2 and TRBJ2-7, with TRBD2 matching over 8 bases. Germline values: CDR1 SGHTA, CDR2 FQGNSA. The trim removed 4 bases at V and 6 bases at J, leaving 8 bases unmatched. The CDR3 totals 14 residues. The DNA of the CDR3 is TGTGCCAGCAGCTCTTTACTAGCGGAAACCGAGCAGTACTTC. Protein: CASSSLLAETEQYF.

Of note for this clone: At one end the junction does not follow the germline gene, possibly because of a read error. This sequence joins TRBV5-1 and TRBJ2-1; D is perhaps TRBD2 (5 bases). CDR1 is SGHRS and CDR2 is YFSETQ in the germline V gene. There are 12 residues in the CDR3. DNA for the CDR3: TGCGCCAGCAGGACTACTCTCGATGAACAGTTCTTC. Amino acid sequence: CASRTTLDEQFF.

The chain combines TRBV24-1 with TRBJ2-3; 12 bases are shared with TRBD2. The CDR3 contains 16 residues. The junction had 3 bases not matched to a gene; V was cut back by 2 bases and J by 4 bases. Germline assignment: CDR1 KGHDR and CDR2 SFDVKD. In nucleotides, the CDR3 is TGTGCCACCAGTGATTCTAGCGGGAGGGCCGCAGATACGCAGTATTTT. Protein sequence: CATSDSSGRAADTQYF.

The chain joins TRBV16 to TRBJ1-4; TRBD1 matches at 7 bases. V shed 2 bases and J 0 bases; nucleotides not matched to a gene: 6. Germline CDR1 and CDR2: KGHSY and FQNENV. The CDR3 is made up of 17 amino acids. The DNA of the CDR3 is TGTGCCAGCAGCCAACCCGGGACAGCCCCAACTAATGAAAAACTGTTTTTT. The encoded protein is CASSQPGTAPTNEKLFF. The full variable domain, completed using reference TRBV16 and TRBJ1-4, is GEEVAQTPKHLVRGEGQKAKLYCAPIKGHSYVFWYQQVLKNEFKFLISFQNENVFDETGMPKERFSAKCLPNSPCSLEIQATKLEDSAVYFCASSQPGTAPTNEKLFFGSGTQLSVL.

The chain couples TRBV7-2 to TRBJ2-5; weak D call: TRBD1 (6 bases). Germline CDR1 SGHTA, CDR2 FQGNSA. The CDR3 runs to 14 residues. The V and J ends lost 5 bases and 4 bases respectively, with 14 bases between them. The CDR3 DNA sequence: TGTGCCAGCAGCATTAACAGGGCGGGAGAGACCCAGTACTTC. Translated, it gives CASSINRAGETQYF.

V usage is TRBV15 and J usage is TRBJ1-5; 7 bases are shared with TRBD1. Looked up from germline, CDR1 is LNHNV and CDR2 is YYDKDF (reference sequence). This CDR3 region has 19 residues. Trimming removed 0 bases from V and 9 bases from J; junction bases left unmatched: 20. DNA for the CDR3: TGTGCCACCAGCAGAGATTGGGGCTCACAGGGGAAGTTGCGGGGGCCCCAGCATTTT. Amino acids: CATSRDWGSQGKLRGPQHF.

This clone was counted a single time. The rearrangement uses TRBV3-1 (or the pseudogene TRBV3-2) and TRBJ1-3, with TRBD1 matching over 7 bases. CDR1 LGHDT and CDR2 YNNKEL come from the germline V gene (reference sequence). The CDR3 contains 18 residues. Losses at the gene ends were 3 bases for V and 0 bases for J; bases not matched to a gene: 11. The CDR3 coding sequence is TGTGCCAGCAGCCACCGGGACAGCAGAGTTTTCTCTGGAAACACCATATATTTT. Its protein is CASSHRDSRVFSGNTIYF.